Listed below are T cell receptor beta chains from one sample, sequenced in a study of T cells in Graves' hyperthyroidism and ophthalmopathy. TCRdb reprocessed the multiplex PCR reads with MiXCR, giving one entry per CDR3 protein. The data show around 250,000 distinct CDR3 sequences, roughly 15% seen once. Sequencing was done on a sample of blood. The receptors come from a woman between 40 and 55 years old with Graves' hyperthyroidism that later progressed to Graves' ophthalmopathy. Both conserved end residues are part of each CDR3. D genes are given only for firm matches. Size is stated for part of the rows, as once, few or many counts, or as a class when the clone is expanded.

j_call	d_call	clone_size	cdr3_length	v_call	cdr3_aa	cdr3_nt
TRBJ2-7	NA	many	11	TRBV10-3	CAIRTAYEQYF	TGTGCCATTAGGACGGCCTACGAGCAGTACTTC
TRBJ2-3	TRBD2	many	15	TRBV7-9	CASSLAIQTGGTQYF	TGTGCCAGCAGCTTAGCAATCCAGACGGGGGGTACGCAGTATTTT
TRBJ2-7	TRBD2	NA	15	TRBV9	CASSRTSGEANEQYF	TGTGCCAGCAGCCGGACTAGCGGGGAGGCCAACGAGCAGTACTTC
TRBJ1-2	TRBD1	NA	15	TRBV2	CASSSGPGQGDGYTF	TGTGCCAGCAGTTCAGGACCCGGACAGGGCGATGGCTACACCTTC
TRBJ2-1	TRBD2	many	14	TRBV9	CASGLAGGLDEQFF	TGTGCCAGCGGACTAGCGGGGGGCTTGGATGAGCAGTTCTTC
TRBJ1-6	TRBD1	NA	16	TRBV11-2	CASSFGTGPNNSALHF	TGTGCCAGCAGCTTCGGGACAGGGCCAAATAATTCAGCGCTCCACTTT
TRBJ1-1	NA	many	13	TRBV30	CAWSVKRGAEAFF	TGTGCCTGGAGTGTAAAGAGAGGGGCTGAAGCTTTCTTT
TRBJ2-7	NA	few	15	TRBV9	CASSVDQKGPYEQYF	TGTGCCAGCAGCGTAGATCAGAAGGGCCCCTACGAGCAGTACTTC
TRBJ2-1	TRBD2	many	14	TRBV5-8	CASSLWGGANEQFF	TGTGCCAGCAGCTTGTGGGGAGGGGCGAATGAGCAGTTCTTC
TRBJ2-5	NA	once	16	TRBV6-2/TRBV6-3	CASSYSGRGNQETQYF	TGTGCCAGCAGTTACTCGGGGCGGGGAAACCAAGAGACCCAGTACTTC
TRBJ2-2	NA	many	13	TRBV20-1	CSARSENTGELFF	TGCAGTGCTAGGTCAGAGAACACCGGGGAGCTGTTTTTT
TRBJ2-2	NA	few	18	TRBV6-1	CASSELLGLLEGTGELFF	TGTGCCAGCAGTGAATTGTTGGGGCTTCTAGAAGGGACCGGGGAGCTGTTTTTT
TRBJ2-7	NA	NA	13	TRBV11-2	CASSPRNEGEQYF	TGTGCCAGCAGCCCCCGAAACGAAGGCGAGCAGTACTTC
TRBJ2-2	NA	many	14	TRBV11-3	CASKFEPHTGELFF	TGTGCCAGCAAGTTTGAACCTCACACCGGGGAGCTGTTTTTT
TRBJ2-5	TRBD2	NA	15	TRBV7-9	CASSTGLAYQETQYF	TGTGCCAGCAGCACCGGACTAGCGTACCAAGAGACCCAGTACTTC
TRBJ2-1	TRBD2	NA	19	TRBV9	CASSAPAAGELNSYNEQFF	TGTGCCAGCAGCGCGCCCGCAGCGGGAGAACTAAACTCCTACAATGAGCAGTTCTTC
TRBJ2-1	TRBD2	NA	17	TRBV28	CASSQAASGRWDHEQFF	TGTGCCAGCAGCCAAGCCGCTAGCGGGAGGTGGGATCATGAGCAGTTCTTC
TRBJ2-7	TRBD2	many	16	TRBV2	CASSDGTSGSYYEQYF	TGTGCCAGCAGTGATGGGACTAGCGGGAGCTACTACGAGCAGTACTTC
TRBJ2-1	NA	many	15	TRBV20-1	CSARDPSEPYDEQFF	TGCAGTGCTAGAGACCCTAGCGAGCCCTACGATGAGCAGTTCTTC
TRBJ2-3	NA	many	16	TRBV12-3/TRBV12-4	CASTPRSSPSTDTQYF	TGTGCCAGCACCCCCCGTAGTTCCCCCAGCACAGATACGCAGTATTTT
TRBJ2-7	NA	many	16	TRBV28	CASNPLRSGVSYEQYF	TGTGCCAGCAATCCCTTAAGATCCGGGGTCAGCTACGAGCAGTACTTC
TRBJ2-3	TRBD1	many	16	TRBV5-1	CASSLRGQGTPDTQYF	TGCGCCAGCAGCTTGAGGGGACAGGGGACCCCAGATACGCAGTATTTT
TRBJ1-2	TRBD1	few	15	TRBV28	CTSSPLTGGNYGYTF	TGTACCAGCAGTCCTCTGACAGGGGGCAACTATGGCTACACCTTC
TRBJ2-5	NA	many	13	TRBV29-1	CSVHHGGEETQYF	TGCAGCGTTCACCACGGGGGTGAGGAGACCCAGTACTTC
TRBJ2-1	NA	once	19	TRBV7-9	CASSMLLFTGTDSYNEQFF	TGTGCCAGCAGCATGCTTTTATTCACCGGGACGGATTCCTACAATGAGCAGTTCTTC
TRBJ1-2	NA	many	14	TRBV11-2	CASSLTTLNYGYTF	TGTGCCAGCAGCTTAACCACCCTTAACTATGGCTACACCTTC
TRBJ2-1	TRBD2	NA	15	TRBV4-1	CASSQTSSGYNEQFF	TGCGCCAGCAGCCAAACCTCTAGCGGCTACAATGAGCAGTTCTTC
TRBJ2-7	NA	few	12	TRBV10-3	CAFRDSQHEQYF	TGTGCCTTCCGCGACAGTCAGCACGAGCAGTACTTC
TRBJ2-3	NA	many	15	TRBV24-1	CATSDLSLGTDTQYF	TGTGCCACCAGTGATTTGTCGCTAGGGACAGATACGCAGTATTTT
TRBJ1-2	NA	few	15	TRBV14	CASSQEGGSLYGYTF	TGTGCCAGCAGCCAAGAGGGGGGGAGTCTCTATGGCTACACCTTC
TRBJ1-5	NA	NA	19	TRBV7-9	CAGYGDSMGPNNSNQPQHF	TGTGCCGGATACGGGGACTCAATGGGACCCAACAATAGCAATCAGCCCCAGCATTTT
TRBJ2-1	TRBD2	many	15	TRBV11-2	CASSTGLAAYNEQFF	TGTGCCAGCAGCACAGGACTAGCGGCCTACAATGAGCAGTTCTTC
TRBJ2-1	TRBD2	many	16	TRBV10-1	CASSDGSGRAWNEQFF	TGCGCCAGCAGTGATGGGAGCGGGAGGGCGTGGAATGAGCAGTTCTTC
TRBJ1-1	NA	many	14	TRBV10-2	CASSESRGHTEAFF	TGCGCCAGCAGTGAGAGCAGGGGACATACTGAAGCTTTCTTT
TRBJ2-1	NA	many	17	TRBV4-1	CASSQDVIQVGQNEQFF	TGCGCCAGCAGCCAAGATGTAATCCAGGTCGGACAAAATGAGCAGTTCTTC
TRBJ2-3	TRBD1	many	16	TRBV28	CASSSPRQGSWDTQYF	TGTGCCAGCAGTTCACCCCGACAGGGCTCGTGGGATACGCAGTATTTT
TRBJ2-3	NA	many	15	TRBV11-2	CASSPTAPSTDTQYF	TGTGCCAGCAGCCCAACAGCCCCTAGCACAGATACGCAGTATTTT
TRBJ2-5	NA	many	15	TRBV28	CASSFGAGIEETQYF	TGTGCCAGCAGTTTTGGGGCGGGTATCGAAGAGACCCAGTACTTC
TRBJ2-5	NA	many	18	TRBV5-1	CASSFGLGSGVFQETQYF	TGCGCCAGCAGCTTTGGTCTGGGTAGCGGAGTATTCCAAGAGACCCAGTACTTC
TRBJ2-2	NA	many	14	TRBV7-6	CASSRTPYTGELFF	TGTGCCAGCAGCCGGACACCCTACACCGGGGAGCTGTTTTTT
TRBJ1-3	NA	NA	15	TRBV12-3/TRBV12-4	CASSLALNSGNTIYF	TGTGCCAGCAGTTTAGCGTTGAACTCTGGAAACACCATATATTTT
TRBJ2-7	NA	few	14	TRBV19	CASSWSGGLTEQYF	TGTGCCAGTAGTTGGTCCGGGGGGCTGACCGAGCAGTACTTC
TRBJ1-5	NA	many	15	TRBV12-3/TRBV12-4	CASSLEQHSNQPQHF	TGTGCCAGCAGTTTAGAACAGCATAGCAATCAGCCCCAGCATTTT
TRBJ2-7	NA	many	14	TRBV5-6	CASSLGRATYEQYF	TGTGCCAGCAGCTTGGGGCGGGCGACCTACGAGCAGTACTTC
TRBJ1-1	NA	once	13	TRBV28	CASSLDRAGEAFF	TGTGCCAGCAGCTTAGATCGAGCGGGGGAAGCTTTCTTT
TRBJ1-1	NA	many	13	TRBV12-3/TRBV12-4	CASSSVRYTEAFF	TGTGCCAGCAGTTCGGTCAGGTACACTGAAGCTTTCTTT